Presented here are 13 T cell receptor beta chains from one specimen sequenced in a study of vaccination and CD4 T cells after COVID-19. Described treatment: roughly 11-day PBMC culture with coronavirus spike peptide pools or control peptides (ViraFEST assay). Cultured CD4+ T cell DNA underwent sequencing with the Oncomine TCR Beta short-read assay. Via MiXCR, TCRdb re-called the PCR reads, giving one row per CDR3 protein. The sample records around 5,000 distinct CDR3 sequences, over 35% being singletons. These receptors have no identified antigens. The specimen sequenced was CD4+ T cells from blood, cultured in vitro. The source is a human donor who had recovered from COVID-19.

CDR3 sequence reads: CSARDLRTDSYNSPLHF. The CDR3 nucleotides are TGCAGTGCTAGAGATCTCAGGACGGACTCCTATAATTCACCCCTCCACTTT. This sequence joins TRBV20-1 and TRBJ1-6; D is ambiguous. Germline CDR1 and CDR2: DFQATT and SNEGSKA (reference sequence). This CDR3 region has 17 residues. Trimming took off 0 bases at V and 0 bases at J, with 12 bases between the two ends.

This clonotype turned up a few times. The V gene is TRBV20-1, the J gene TRBJ2-5; 11 nucleotides match TRBD2. Germline CDR1 is DFQATT and CDR2 is SNEGSKA (reference sequence). V was pared by 1 base and J by 7 bases, with 11 bases of the junction left unmatched. The CDR3 has 16 residues. The CDR3 protein is CSARGSSGGAVGTQYF. As DNA, the CDR3 is TGCAGTGCTAGAGGGAGTAGCGGGGGGGCGGTTGGGACCCAGTACTTC.

V is TRBV14 and J is TRBJ1-6; no reliable D call. Germline CDR1 and CDR2: SGHDN and FVKESK. V was clipped by 4 bases and J by 9 bases, with 19 bases between them. This CDR3 region has 16 residues. The CDR3 bases are TGTGCCAGCAGCCTAAGCGCAGCGCGTTATCGTTCACCCCTCCACTTT. It translates to CASSLSAARYRSPLHF.

In this sample, this clonotype turned up a few times. V is TRBV27 and J is TRBJ2-2; D could derive from TRBD1 or TRBD2 (6 bases each). This CDR3 is built from 16 residues. V was clipped by 7 bases and J by 7 bases, with 22 bases between them. CDR1 is MNHEY, CDR2 SMNVEV, per germline (reference sequence). The CDR3 sequence: CASTTPLGGVIGELFF. The CDR3, as DNA: TGTGCCAGCACCACCCCGCTGGGGGGCGTAATCGGGGAGCTGTTTTTT.

This clonotype was recorded a few times. CDR3 nucleotides: TGCAGTGCTCGGGCGGGACAGGCTCCTTCCGAGGGGATCTATGGCTACACCTTC. Its translation: CSARAGQAPSEGIYGYTF. The V gene is TRBV20-1, the J gene TRBJ1-2; 8 bases fit TRBD1. V shed 5 bases, J shed 4 bases, and the junction held 21 bases outside the gene matches. This CDR3 is 18 amino acids long. CDR1 DFQATT and CDR2 SNEGSKA come from the germline V gene (reference sequence).

This clonotype was recorded a few times. The rearrangement uses TRBV2 and TRBJ2-7; TRBD1 might be the D (6 bases). Looked up from germline, CDR1 is SNHLY and CDR2 is FYNNEI. The CDR3 is 14 residues long. Trimming removed 8 bases from V and 0 bases from J, with 14 bases in between. CDR3 amino acids: CASLGAGSSYEQYF. The CDR3 bases are TGTGCCAGCCTGGGGGCAGGAAGCTCCTACGAGCAGTACTTC.

V and J are TRBV6-1 and TRBJ2-3; TRBD2 aligns across 15 bases. After removal of 4 bases from V and 4 bases from J, the junction contained 0 bases not matched to a gene. Germline V CDR1 and CDR2: MNHNS, SASEGT. CDR3 length: 15 residues. The CDR3 coding sequence is TGTGCCAGCAGTGGGACTAGCGGGGGGGCAGATACGCAGTATTTT. Translation: CASSGTSGGADTQYF.

The chain recombines TRBV7-2 with TRBJ2-2, with 7 nucleotides matching TRBD2. Germline trimming cut 4 bases from V and 7 bases from J; bases unmatched to any gene: 3. The CDR3 runs to 13 residues. The germline CDR1 and CDR2 sequences are SGHTA and FQGNSA. CDR3 amino acids: CASSYGGGGELFF. The CDR3 coding sequence is TGTGCCAGCAGCTATGGGGGGGGCGGGGAGCTGTTTTTT.

In this sample, this clonotype turned up a few times. This chain links TRBV12-3 or TRBV12-4 with TRBJ2-3, with D perhaps TRBD1 or TRBD2 (6 bases each). The CDR3 spans 15 residues. Trimming took 7 bases from V and 3 from J, leaving 17 bases between them. The CDR3 nucleotides read TGTGCCAGCACCCTATACGGGGGCCGGACAGATACGCAGTATTTT. The encoded protein is CASTLYGGRTDTQYF.

This chain connects TRBV6-1 to TRBJ1-1; D is unresolved. Trimming removed 6 bases at V and 0 bases at J, with 14 bases between. The CDR3 covers 15 residues. The germline gives CDR1 MNHNS, CDR2 SASEGT. CDR3 nucleotide sequence: TGTGCCAGCAGCCCTATCGCATTCATGAACACTGAAGCTTTCTTT. It encodes CASSPIAFMNTEAFF.

The chain uses TRBV11-3 and TRBJ2-7; TRBD2 matches at 9 bases. CDR1 is SGHNT, CDR2 YENEEA, per germline. The trim removed 0 bases at V and 6 bases at J, leaving 6 bases unmatched. This CDR3 is 15 amino acids long. CDR3 residues: CASSLDGLAFGEQYF. Written as DNA, the CDR3 is TGTGCCAGCAGCTTAGATGGACTAGCGTTTGGCGAGCAGTACTTC.

The V gene is TRBV4-2, the J gene TRBJ2-2; D perhaps matches TRBD2 (6 bases). The CDR3 sequence is 15 residues long. The germline CDR1 and CDR2 sequences are LGHNA and YNFKEQ. V was shortened by 3 bases and J by 7 bases, with 15 bases between the two germline ends. The CDR3 is CASSHGGLGNGELFF. For the CDR3, the DNA is TGTGCCAGCAGCCACGGGGGACTCGGGAACGGGGAGCTGTTTTTT.

DNA of the CDR3: TGTGCCATCCAGAATCCGGGACTAGCGGGGACATACAATGAGCAGTTCTTC. Translated: CAIQNPGLAGTYNEQFF. This chain joins TRBV10-3 and TRBJ2-1; 13 bases match TRBD2. V was pared by 8 bases and J by 4 bases, with 11 bases of the junction left unmatched. Germline CDR1 reads ENHRY; CDR2 reads SYGVKD. There are 17 residues in the CDR3.